The table lists the clone carrying this TCR beta chain with many counts. CDR3 length: 14 residues. CDR1 PRHDT and CDR2 FYEKMQ come from the germline V gene (reference sequence). Trimming shortened V by 3 bases and J by 2 bases, and 9 bases separated the two germline ends. Time point meaning: newly diagnosed GD, antithyroid drugs for less than 3 months. PBMC RNA served as the TCR library source. The sample belongs to a study of regulatory T cells in long-lasting Graves disease. Library construction for TCR beta used iRepertoire HTBI primers and Arm-PCR of CDR3 regions. TCRdb analysed the multiplex PCR reads with MiXCR anew, one entry per CDR3 protein. The repertoire holds 370,000 or so distinct CDR3 sequences, 15% to 20% seen once, with around 20% in the top ten. These data were likewise used in another study, on T cells in Graves' hyperthyroidism and ophthalmopathy.

This receptor was identified in a woman younger than 35 with Graves disease. The source material was peripheral blood mononuclear cells (PBMCs), sampled at new diagnosis, from a patient treated with antithyroid drugs. The chain couples TRBV13 to TRBJ2-3; D possibly corresponds to TRBD2 (7 bases). CDR3 amino acids: CASSFGGPTDTQYF. In DNA, the CDR3 is TGTGCCAGCAGCTTCGGGGGGCCCACAGATACGCAGTATTTT.